Following are 25 T cell receptor beta chains from one sample sequenced in a study of OX40 agonist ivuxolimab in advanced cancers. The repertoire was sequenced with immunoSEQ multiplex PCR; TCRdb's copy has only in-frame clones and lacks some. The sample consists of about 78,000 clones, approximately 84% of them appearing once. Sequenced material: CD4+ or CD8+ T cells sorted from blood, taken in a trial of the OX40 agonist ivuxolimab. The receptor set was obtained from an adult with an advanced solid tumor such as melanoma, head and neck, liver or kidney cancer.

This clone was seen only once. The rearrangement links TRBV27 to TRBJ2-2; no clear D gene. The CDR3 sequence is 14 residues long. Germline CDR1 MNHEY, CDR2 SMNVEV (reference sequence). Trimming pared 6 bases from V and 2 bases from J, leaving 10 bases between. The CDR3 sequence is CASSRTVNTGELFF. CDR3 DNA: TGTGCCAGCAGCCGGACGGTAAACACCGGGGAGCTGTTTTTT.

This chain links TRBV5-8 with TRBJ1-5; TRBD1 might be the D (6 bases). Germline CDR1 is SGHTS and CDR2 is YDEGEE. The V end was cut by 1 base, the J end by 5 bases, with 16 bases between. CDR3 length: 16 residues. This CDR3 is CASSLMAGVEDQPQHF. CDR3 bases: TGTGCCAGCAGCTTGATGGCAGGGGTAGAAGATCAGCCCCAGCATTTT.

The chain combines TRBV6-6 with TRBJ1-2; D gene uncertain. Germline lookup yields CDR1 MNHNY and CDR2 SVGAGI (reference sequence). The CDR3 sequence is 13 residues long. Trimming shortened V by 0 bases and J by 8 bases, and 10 bases separated the two germline ends. The CDR3, as DNA: TGTGCCAGCAGTTACTCCGGCCCCCAAGGCTACACCTTC. Translating it yields CASSYSGPQGYTF.

The genes are TRBV19 and TRBJ2-7; a weak D match, TRBD2 (6 bases). Looked up from germline, CDR1 is LNHDA and CDR2 is SQIVND (reference sequence). Trimming cost V 4 bases and J 2 bases, with 18 bases left between them. The CDR3 loop spans 16 amino acids. CDR3 sequence: CASSRTGVGQAYEQYF. The CDR3 coding sequence is TGTGCCAGTAGTAGAACGGGGGTGGGCCAGGCCTACGAGCAGTACTTC.

The chain couples TRBV28 to TRBJ1-1; D is ambiguous. CDR3 size: 15 residues. Per germline, CDR1 MDHEN and CDR2 SYDVKM. V lost 2 bases and J lost 4, with 14 bases in between. CDR3 nucleotides: TGTGCCAGCAGTTTAGCGGGGTCGCCCTTCACTGAAGCTTTCTTT. Its protein is CASSLAGSPFTEAFF.

This sequence joins TRBV11-2 and TRBJ2-3; 7 bases are a match to TRBD1. The CDR3 runs 18 residues. V lost 1 base, J lost 0 bases, and 10 bases stayed unmatched. Germline loops: CDR1 SGHAT, CDR2 FQNNGV. For the CDR3, the DNA is TGTGCCAGCAGCTTAGGACCTAGACAGGGCAGGAGCACAGATACGCAGTATTTT. Translation gives CASSLGPRQGRSTDTQYF.

This sequence joins TRBV2 and TRBJ2-5, with TRBD2 matching 11 bases. CDR1 is SNHLY, CDR2 FYNNEI, per germline. The CDR3 consists of 15 residues. V dropped 4 bases and J dropped 4; count of bases not matched to a gene: 5. CDR3 loop: CASSVAGGPSETQYF. Written as DNA, the CDR3 is TGTGCCAGCAGTGTAGCGGGGGGGCCGTCAGAGACCCAGTACTTC. The full variable domain, its missing parts supplied by reference TRBV2 and TRBJ2-5, is EPEVTQTPSHQVTQMGQEVILRCVPISNHLYFYWYRQILGQKVEFLVSFYNNEISEKSEIFDDQFSVERPDGSNFTLKIRSTKLEDSAMYFCASSVAGGPSETQYFGPGTRLLVL.

V and J are TRBV19 and TRBJ1-1; D unresolved. The CDR3 covers 13 residues. CDR1 LNHDA and CDR2 SQIVND come from the germline V gene (reference sequence). Trimming removed 4 bases at V and 10 bases at J, with 16 bases between. Here the CDR3 DNA reads TGTGCCAGTAGTACCTTCGGGGAGCACGGAGCTTTCTTT. This encodes CASSTFGEHGAFF.

The chain couples TRBV29-1 to TRBJ2-1; the D is unclear. Trimming took off 0 bases at V and 7 bases at J, with 7 bases between the two ends. The germline V gene has CDR1 SQVTM and CDR2 ANQGSEA. The CDR3 has 12 amino acids. The DNA of the CDR3 is TGCAGCGTTGAAGAATTAGGAAATGAGCAGTTCTTC. Residues: CSVEELGNEQFF.

The gene calls are TRBV4-2 and TRBJ1-2; possibly TRBD1 for D (5 bases). CDR3 size: 14 residues. V lost 0 bases and J 6 bases, leaving 11 bases between the germline ends. The germline V gene has CDR1 LGHNA and CDR2 YNFKEQ. The chain's CDR3 is CASSQDPGGDGYTF. The CDR3, as DNA: TGTGCCAGCAGCCAAGATCCGGGGGGGGATGGCTACACCTTC.

As regards this clone: Other DNA sequences in this sample translate to the same CDR3. The chain couples TRBV19 to TRBJ1-1; 7 bases fit TRBD1. There are 14 residues in the CDR3. V gave up 5 bases and J gave up 2 bases; unmatched junction bases: 5. CDR1 is LNHDA, CDR2 SQIVND, per germline (reference sequence). In nucleotides, the CDR3 is TGTGCCAGTAGTTGGGACAGACTTAACACTGAAGCTTTCTTT. Its protein is CASSWDRLNTEAFF. Using reference TRBV19 and TRBJ1-1 for the parts outside the CDR3, the full variable domain is DGGITQSPKYLFRKEGQNVTLSCEQNLNHDAMYWYRQDPGQGLRLIYYSQIVNDFQKGDIAEGYSVSREKKESFPLTVTSAQKNPTAFYLCASSWDRLNTEAFFGQGTRLTVV.

This sequence joins TRBV18 and TRBJ2-2; weak D call: TRBD1 (5 bases). Germline V gene lookup returns CDR1 KGHSH and CDR2 LQKENI. This CDR3 has 14 amino acids. V dropped 8 bases and J dropped 2 bases, with 12 bases sitting between them. The CDR3 nucleotides read TGTGCCAGCGAAAGACAGACAAACACCGGGGAGCTGTTTTTT. Protein: CASERQTNTGELFF.

This clone was observed many times. The chain joins TRBV11-2 to TRBJ1-2; tentatively, D is TRBD1 (6 bases). Germline CDR1 is SGHAT and CDR2 is FQNNGV. Trimming removed 4 bases from V and 6 bases from J, with 18 bases in between. There are 15 residues in the CDR3. The CDR3 DNA follows: TGTGCCAGCAGCTCCAATAGACAGCACAGGGATGGCTACACCTTC. This sequence encodes CASSSNRQHRDGYTF. Looking up the rest from reference TRBV11-2 and TRBJ1-2 gives the full variable domain: EAGVAQSPRYKIIEKRQSVAFWCNPISGHATLYWYQQILGQGPKLLIQFQNNGVVDDSQLPKDRFSAERLKGVDSTLKIQPAKLEDSAVYLCASSSNRQHRDGYTFGSGTRLTVV.

This clone was picked up one time. V and J are TRBV2 and TRBJ1-5, with 7 bases fitting TRBD1. The trim removed 4 bases at V and 3 bases at J, leaving 3 bases unmatched. CDR3 size: 14 residues. Germline loops: CDR1 SNHLY, CDR2 FYNNEI. The DNA of the CDR3 is TGTGCCAGCAGTGCTGGACAGGACAATCAGCCCCAGCATTTT. The encoded protein is CASSAGQDNQPQHF.

The chain carries TRBV19 and TRBJ1-3; D uncertain. V lost 5 bases and J lost 0, with 11 bases in between. Germline V gene sequence: CDR1 LNHDA, CDR2 SQIVND (reference sequence). CDR3 length: 15 amino acids. CDR3 in amino acids: CASSLDGRSGNTIYF. The CDR3, as DNA: TGTGCCAGTAGTTTGGACGGCCGCTCTGGAAACACCATATATTTT.

The chain uses TRBV13 and TRBJ1-6; D is unresolved. There are 13 residues in the CDR3. Germline CDR1 PRHDT, CDR2 FYEKMQ (reference sequence). Trimming left V 7 bases short and J 7 bases short, with 11 bases between. The CDR3 sequence: CASNGRSNSPLHF. CDR3 nucleotides: TGTGCCAGCAATGGGCGGTCCAATTCACCCCTCCACTTT.

The chain recombines TRBV20-1 with TRBJ1-5, with D perhaps TRBD1 (5 bases). The CDR3 is made up of 11 amino acids. Germline V lookup: CDR1 DFQATT, CDR2 SNEGSKA (reference sequence). The V and J ends lost 5 bases and 11 bases respectively, with 13 bases between them. In nucleotides, the CDR3 is TGCAGTGCTGGGGGGAGTTCGGCCCAGCATTTT. Translating gives CSAGGSSAQHF.

The chain recombines TRBV7-9 with TRBJ1-2; 7 bases align to TRBD1. CDR3 size: 17 residues. Germline assignment: CDR1 SEHNR and CDR2 FQNEAQ (reference sequence). Trimming removed 3 bases from V and 8 bases from J; junction bases left unmatched: 18. This CDR3 is CASSFPGGPLIPDGYTF. The CDR3 coding sequence is TGTGCCAGCAGCTTTCCAGGGGGGCCGTTAATCCCCGACGGCTACACCTTC.

The gene calls are TRBV7-2 and TRBJ2-3, with TRBD1 matching 10 bases. Germline CDR1 is SGHTA and CDR2 is FQGNSA. The CDR3 has 14 residues. V shed 5 bases, J shed 6 bases, and the junction held 5 bases outside the gene matches. CDR3 in amino acids: CASSRQGALDTQYF. CDR3 DNA sequence: TGTGCCAGCAGCCGACAGGGGGCGTTGGATACGCAGTATTTT.

This chain links TRBV10-2 with TRBJ2-7; D gene uncertain. CDR1 WSHSY and CDR2 SAAADI come from the germline V gene. The CDR3 totals 13 residues. Trimming left V 2 bases short and J 4 bases short, with 9 bases between. The CDR3 sequence is CASSERVPYEQYV. The CDR3 bases are TGCGCCAGCAGTGAGAGGGTCCCTTACGAGCAGTACGTC.

The chain couples TRBV9 to TRBJ1-1; D is unresolved. The CDR3 spans 15 residues. Per germline, CDR1 SGDLS and CDR2 YYNGEE. Trimming cost V 0 bases and J 0 bases, with 9 bases left between them. CDR3 loop: CASSVDPGMNTEAFF. In nucleotides, the CDR3 is TGTGCCAGCAGCGTAGACCCAGGCATGAACACTGAAGCTTTCTTT.

The chain has TRBV9 and TRBJ2-1, with D possibly called TRBD1 or TRBD2 (5 bases each). V was shortened by 0 bases and J by 2 bases, with 12 bases between the two germline ends. Germline CDR1 and CDR2: SGDLS and YYNGEE. This CDR3 spans 16 amino acids. The CDR3 DNA sequence: TGTGCCAGCAGCGTAGGTTTCGGGGCTACCTACAATGAGCAGTTCTTC. It translates to CASSVGFGATYNEQFF.

V gene TRBV7-6 combines with J gene TRBJ2-7; 10 bases fit TRBD1. V gave up 1 base and J gave up 2 bases; unmatched junction bases: 2. The germline V gene has CDR1 SGHVS and CDR2 FNYEAQ. This CDR3 contains 15 residues. CDR3 residues: CASSLEGQGPYEQYF. Written as DNA, the CDR3 is TGTGCCAGCAGCTTAGAGGGACAGGGGCCCTACGAGCAGTACTTC. The variable domain in full, completed from reference TRBV7-6 and TRBJ2-7, reads GAGVSQSPRYKVTKRGQDVALRCDPISGHVSLYWYRQALGQGPEFLTYFNYEAQQDKSGLPNDRFSAERPEGSISTLTIQRTEQRDSAMYRCASSLEGQGPYEQYFGPGTRLTVT.

The chain uses TRBV7-9 and TRBJ2-2, with 9 bases lining up with TRBD1. The ends lost 6 bases at V and 5 bases at J; junction bases unmatched: 7. The length of the CDR3 is 15 residues. Germline V gene lookup returns CDR1 SEHNR and CDR2 FQNEAQ (reference sequence). This chain's CDR3 is CASRPGQGFTGELFF. The CDR3 coding sequence is TGTGCCAGCAGACCGGGACAGGGTTTTACCGGGGAGCTGTTTTTT.

The chain joins TRBV12-1 to TRBJ2-2; no DNA check was done on the table's D call, TRBD2. TRBV12-1 has pseudogene status. The CDR3 is made up of 18 amino acids. CDR3 region: CASSFPGLAGIWSGELFF. In DNA, the CDR3 is TGTGCCAGCAGCTTTCCGGGACTAGCGGGGATTTGGTCCGGGGAGCTGTTTTTT.